The 5 T cell receptor beta chains below all came from one sample that was sequenced in a study of shared clonotypes between healthy human individuals. Measured with immunoSEQ multiplex PCR; TCRdb has only the in-frame clones, and not every one. Among approximately 2,000,000 clones, under 95% were seen once, and the ten largest hold more than 0.35%. Sequenced input: naive CD4+ T cells from PBMCs. Regarding subset: CD45RA+ positively selected. Receptor source: a man between 18 and 29 years old in good health. Some clones in this sample may be carry-over from other donors' samples.

The rearrangement uses TRBV5-1 and TRBJ2-7; D is uncertain. V lost 3 bases and J 3 bases, leaving 13 bases between the germline ends. Looked up from germline, CDR1 is SGHRS and CDR2 is YFSETQ. There are 14 residues in the CDR3. The CDR3 sequence is CASSYSLVGYEQYF. CDR3 DNA sequence: TGCGCCAGCAGCTATAGTCTAGTGGGCTACGAGCAGTACTTC.

The gene calls are TRBV19 and TRBJ2-5; possible D gene TRBD1, 5 bases. Between the trimmed V and J ends, which lost 10 bases and 2 bases, there was a span of 17 bases. The CDR3 contains 14 residues. Germline V gene lookup returns CDR1 LNHDA and CDR2 SQIVND (reference sequence). The CDR3: CATSNRWAQETQYF. The CDR3 DNA reads TGTGCCACTTCCAACAGGTGGGCACAAGAGACCCAGTACTTC. The whole variable domain, filled in from reference TRBV19 and TRBJ2-5, reads DGGITQSPKYLFRKEGQNVTLSCEQNLNHDAMYWYRQDPGQGLRLIYYSQIVNDFQKGDIAEGYSVSREKKESFPLTVTSAQKNPTAFYLCATSNRWAQETQYFGPGTRLLVL.

This clone was picked up one time. The chain employs TRBV6-1 and TRBJ2-2; a possible D gene is TRBD1 (6 bases). The V end was cut by 5 bases, the J end by 0 bases, with 7 bases between. This CDR3 comprises 14 residues. CDR1 is MNHNS and CDR2 is SASEGT in the germline V gene. CDR3 bases: TGTGCCAGCAGTTGGACAGCGAACACCGGGGAGCTGTTTTTT. Its protein product is CASSWTANTGELFF.

The chain links TRBV15 to TRBJ1-2, with D tentatively TRBD1 (5 bases). This CDR3 contains 15 residues. Trimming left V 4 bases short and J 7 bases short, with 19 bases between. Germline loops: CDR1 LNHNV, CDR2 YYDKDF (reference sequence). CDR3 coding DNA: TGTGCCACCAGCACACTTCCAGGTGGGGGAGGTGGCTACACCTTC. Its protein is CATSTLPGGGGGYTF. Supplemented by reference TRBV15 and TRBJ1-2, the full variable domain reads DAMVIQNPRYQVTQFGKPVTLSCSQTLNHNVMYWYQQKSSQAPKLLFHYYDKDFNNEADTPDNFQSRRPNTSFCFLDIRSPGLGDTAMYLCATSTLPGGGGGYTFGSGTRLTVV.

The V gene is TRBV29-1, the J gene TRBJ1-4; 11 bases align to TRBD1. Trimming removed 6 bases from V and 8 bases from J; junction bases left unmatched: 5. This CDR3 has 13 residues. CDR1 is SQVTM, CDR2 ANQGSEA, per germline. The CDR3 spells CSVTDRGLEKLFF. CDR3 DNA sequence: TGCAGCGTGACGGACAGGGGGCTGGAAAAACTGTTTTTT.